This T cell receptor beta chain was observed in a study of blood T cell repertoires in COVID-19. Study-wide context: PBMCs, B-cell-depleted T cells, or T cells provided the cDNA or gDNA that made up the material.

The germline V gene encodes CDR1 SGHRS and CDR2 YFSETQ. The V gene lost 3 bases and the J gene lost 2 bases, with 9 bases spanning the gap. This CDR3 is built from 15 residues. Assay: immunoSEQ multiplex PCR; the TCRdb copy retains only in-frame clones and omits some. This table has about 250,000 clones, 65% to 90% appearing once. The sequence was collected from a woman in her 50s with acute COVID-19. V and J are TRBV5-1 and TRBJ2-6; maybe TRBD1 (6 bases). The specimen was PBMCs or T cells enriched from blood (not recorded which). The CDR3 region has the DNA TGCGCCAGCAGCTCGGACAGCGCTGGGGCCAACGTCCTGACTTTC. This codes for CASSSDSAGANVLTF.